This T cell receptor beta chain was captured by sequencing in a study of OX40 agonist ivuxolimab in advanced cancers. Study-level background: Among those enrolled, mean age was around 60 years (range about 23 to 79) and about 82% were male. Having had anti-PD-1, anti-PD-L1 or anti-CTLA-4 therapy before was allowed, and roughly 40% had some.

Repertoires were generated with immunoSEQ multiplex PCR, while TCRdb's copy carries only in-frame clones and drops some. The sample holds roughly 32,000 clones; approximately 88% are singletons and the top ten take roughly 58%. V was shortened by 4 bases and J by 1 base, with 9 bases between the two germline ends. CDR3 length: 14 amino acids. The V gene's germline CDR1 is SGDLS and CDR2 YYNGEE. The receptor was derived from an adult with an advanced solid tumor such as melanoma, head and neck, liver or kidney cancer. The sample here was CD4+ or CD8+ T cells sorted from blood, taken in a trial of the OX40 agonist ivuxolimab. The chain has TRBV9 and TRBJ2-1; unclear D gene. The CDR3 here is CASSHDVSYNEQFF. In nucleotides, the CDR3 is TGTGCCAGCAGCCATGACGTATCCTACAATGAGCAGTTCTTC. The full variable domain, with the rest looked up from reference TRBV9 and TRBJ2-1, is DSGVTQTPKHLITATGQRVTLRCSPRSGDLSVYWYQQSLDQGLQFLIQYYNGEERAKGNILERFSAQQFPDLHSELNLSSLELGDSALYFCASSHDVSYNEQFFGPGTRLTVL.